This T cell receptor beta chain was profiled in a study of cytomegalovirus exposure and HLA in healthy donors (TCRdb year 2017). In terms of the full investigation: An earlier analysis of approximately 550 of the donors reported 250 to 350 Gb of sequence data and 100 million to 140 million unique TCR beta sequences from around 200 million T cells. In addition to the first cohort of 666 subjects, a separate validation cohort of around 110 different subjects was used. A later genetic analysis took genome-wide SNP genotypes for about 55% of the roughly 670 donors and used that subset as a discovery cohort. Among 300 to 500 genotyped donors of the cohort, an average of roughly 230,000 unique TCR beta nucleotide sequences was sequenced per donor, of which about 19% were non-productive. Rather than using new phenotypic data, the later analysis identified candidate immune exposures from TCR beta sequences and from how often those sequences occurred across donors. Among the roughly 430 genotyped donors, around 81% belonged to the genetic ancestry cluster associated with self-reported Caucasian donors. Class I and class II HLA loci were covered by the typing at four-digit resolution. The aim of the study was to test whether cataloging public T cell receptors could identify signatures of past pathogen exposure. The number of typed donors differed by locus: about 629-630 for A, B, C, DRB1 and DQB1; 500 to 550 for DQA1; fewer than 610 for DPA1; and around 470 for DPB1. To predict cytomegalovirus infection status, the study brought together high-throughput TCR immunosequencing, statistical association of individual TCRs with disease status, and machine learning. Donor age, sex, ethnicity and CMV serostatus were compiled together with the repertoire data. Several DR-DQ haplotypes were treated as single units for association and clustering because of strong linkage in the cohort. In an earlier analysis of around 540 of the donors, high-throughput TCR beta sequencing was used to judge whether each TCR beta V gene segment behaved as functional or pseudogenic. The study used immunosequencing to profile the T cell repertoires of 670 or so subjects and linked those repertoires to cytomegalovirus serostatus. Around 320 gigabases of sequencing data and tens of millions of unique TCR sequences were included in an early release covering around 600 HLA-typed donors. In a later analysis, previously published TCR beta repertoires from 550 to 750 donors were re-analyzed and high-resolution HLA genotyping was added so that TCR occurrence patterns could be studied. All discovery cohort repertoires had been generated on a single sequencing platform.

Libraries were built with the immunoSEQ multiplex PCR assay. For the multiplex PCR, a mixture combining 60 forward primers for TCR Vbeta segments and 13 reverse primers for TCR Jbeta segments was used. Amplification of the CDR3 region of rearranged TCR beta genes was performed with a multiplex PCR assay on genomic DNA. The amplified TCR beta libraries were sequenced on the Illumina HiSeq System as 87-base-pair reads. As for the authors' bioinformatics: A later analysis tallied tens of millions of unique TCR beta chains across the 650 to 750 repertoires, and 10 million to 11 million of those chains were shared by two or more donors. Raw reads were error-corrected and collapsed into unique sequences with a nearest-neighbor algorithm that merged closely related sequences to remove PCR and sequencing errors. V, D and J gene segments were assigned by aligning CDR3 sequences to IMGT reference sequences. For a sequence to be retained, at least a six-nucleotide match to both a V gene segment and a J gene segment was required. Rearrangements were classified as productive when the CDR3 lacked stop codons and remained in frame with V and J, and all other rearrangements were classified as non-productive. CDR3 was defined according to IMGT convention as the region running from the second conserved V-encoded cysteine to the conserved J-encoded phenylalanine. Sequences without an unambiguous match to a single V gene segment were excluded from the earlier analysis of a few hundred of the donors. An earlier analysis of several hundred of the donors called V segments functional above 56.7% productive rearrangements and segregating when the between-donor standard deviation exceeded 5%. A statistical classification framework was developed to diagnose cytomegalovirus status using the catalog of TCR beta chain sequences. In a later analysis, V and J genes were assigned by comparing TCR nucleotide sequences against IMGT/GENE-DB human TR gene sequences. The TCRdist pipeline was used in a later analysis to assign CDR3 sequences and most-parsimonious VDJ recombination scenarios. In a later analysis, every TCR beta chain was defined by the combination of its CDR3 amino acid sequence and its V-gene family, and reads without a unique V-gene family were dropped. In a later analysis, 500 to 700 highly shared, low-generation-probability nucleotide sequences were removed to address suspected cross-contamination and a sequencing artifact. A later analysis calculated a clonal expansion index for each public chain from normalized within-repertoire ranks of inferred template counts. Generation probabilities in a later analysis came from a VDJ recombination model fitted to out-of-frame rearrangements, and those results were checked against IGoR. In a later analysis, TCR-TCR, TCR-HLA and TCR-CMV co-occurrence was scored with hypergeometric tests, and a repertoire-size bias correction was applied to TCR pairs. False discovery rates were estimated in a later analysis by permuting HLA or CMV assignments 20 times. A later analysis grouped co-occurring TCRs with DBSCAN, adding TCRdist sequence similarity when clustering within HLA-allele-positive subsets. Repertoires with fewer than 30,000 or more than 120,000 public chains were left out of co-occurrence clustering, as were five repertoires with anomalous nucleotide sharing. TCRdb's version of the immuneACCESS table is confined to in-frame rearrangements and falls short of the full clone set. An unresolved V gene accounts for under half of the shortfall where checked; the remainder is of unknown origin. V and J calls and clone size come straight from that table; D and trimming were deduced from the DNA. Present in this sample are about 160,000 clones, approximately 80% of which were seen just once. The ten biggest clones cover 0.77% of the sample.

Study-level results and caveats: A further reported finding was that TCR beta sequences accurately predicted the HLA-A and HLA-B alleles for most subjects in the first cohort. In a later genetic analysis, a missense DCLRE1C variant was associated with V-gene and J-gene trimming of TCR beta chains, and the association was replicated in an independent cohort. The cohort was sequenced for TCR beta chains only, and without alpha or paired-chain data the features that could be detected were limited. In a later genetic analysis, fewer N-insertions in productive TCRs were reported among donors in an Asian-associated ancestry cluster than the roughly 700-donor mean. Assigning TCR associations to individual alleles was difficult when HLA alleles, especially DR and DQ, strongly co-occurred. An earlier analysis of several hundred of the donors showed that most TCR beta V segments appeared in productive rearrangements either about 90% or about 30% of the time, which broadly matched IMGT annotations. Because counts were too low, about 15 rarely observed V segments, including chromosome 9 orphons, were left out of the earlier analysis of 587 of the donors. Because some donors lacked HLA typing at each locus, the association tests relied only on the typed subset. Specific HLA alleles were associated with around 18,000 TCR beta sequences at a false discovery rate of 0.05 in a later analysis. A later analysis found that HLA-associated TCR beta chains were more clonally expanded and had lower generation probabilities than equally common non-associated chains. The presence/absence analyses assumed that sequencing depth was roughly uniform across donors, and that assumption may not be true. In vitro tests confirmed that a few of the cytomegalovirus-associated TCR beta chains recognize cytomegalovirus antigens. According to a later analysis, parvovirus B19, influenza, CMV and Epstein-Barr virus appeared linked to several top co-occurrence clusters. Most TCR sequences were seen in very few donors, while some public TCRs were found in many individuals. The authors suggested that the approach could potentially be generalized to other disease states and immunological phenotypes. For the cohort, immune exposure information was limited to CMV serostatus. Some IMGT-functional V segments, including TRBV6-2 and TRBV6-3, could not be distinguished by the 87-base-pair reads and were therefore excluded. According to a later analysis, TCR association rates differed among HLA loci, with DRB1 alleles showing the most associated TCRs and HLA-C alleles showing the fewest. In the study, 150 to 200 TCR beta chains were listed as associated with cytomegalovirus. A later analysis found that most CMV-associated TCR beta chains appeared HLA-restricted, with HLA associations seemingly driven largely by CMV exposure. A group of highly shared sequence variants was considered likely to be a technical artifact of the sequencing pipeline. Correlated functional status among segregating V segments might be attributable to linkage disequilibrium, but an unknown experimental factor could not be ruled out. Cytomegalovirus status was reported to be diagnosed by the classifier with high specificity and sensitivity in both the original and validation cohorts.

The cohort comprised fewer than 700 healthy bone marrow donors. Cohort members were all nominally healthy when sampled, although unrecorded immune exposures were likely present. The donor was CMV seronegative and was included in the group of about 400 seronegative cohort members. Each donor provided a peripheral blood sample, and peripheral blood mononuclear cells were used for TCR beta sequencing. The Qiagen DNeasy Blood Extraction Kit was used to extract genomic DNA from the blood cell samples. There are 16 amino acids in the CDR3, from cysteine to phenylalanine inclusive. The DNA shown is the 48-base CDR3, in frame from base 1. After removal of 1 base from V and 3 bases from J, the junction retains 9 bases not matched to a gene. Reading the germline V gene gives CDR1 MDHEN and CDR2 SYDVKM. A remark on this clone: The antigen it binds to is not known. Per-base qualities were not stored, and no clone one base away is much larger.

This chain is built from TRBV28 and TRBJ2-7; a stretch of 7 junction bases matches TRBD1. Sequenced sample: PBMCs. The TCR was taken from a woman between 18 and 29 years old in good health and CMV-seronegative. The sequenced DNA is TGTGCCAGCAGTTTATCGACAGGGCCTACTTTCTACGAGCAGTACTTC. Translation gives CASSLSTGPTFYEQYF.